The following is a T cell receptor (beta chain) sequence with its context. No cognate antigen has been identified for it. No base quality information exists; no much larger clone differs at one position. Unmatched junction bases come to 12, with V trimmed by 3 bases and J by 6 bases. From a lookup of the germline V gene (reference sequence), CDR1 and CDR2 are MNHEY and SMNVEV. The CDR3 measures 16 amino acids from cysteine to phenylalanine. Just CDR3 DNA is preserved here, 48 bases in frame from base 1. The record originates from a study of lymphopenia after photon versus proton radiotherapy (dated by TCRdb to about 2019). Concerning the study at large: Photon and proton radiation therapy were compared by the study for their immunological effects in patients with gastrointestinal tumors who developed high-grade lymphopenia. The study was designed to characterize how the impact on the immune system differs between the two radiation modalities. The roughly 21 patients in the cohort had gastrointestinal tumors, were treated with either photon or proton therapy, and subsequently developed lymphopenia.

Results and caveats for the whole study, not just this receptor: Relative stability during treatment was observed in proton-treated patients, whereas loss of naive T cells and TCR diversity and gain of effector/memory populations were observed in photon-treated patients. After the lymphocyte count nadir, photon-treated repertoires showed oligoclonal expansion, especially of CD8+ Temra cells, which drove the drop in diversity. Across the cohort, an inverse correlation was found between a larger post-nadir drop in TCR diversity and overall survival time among patients who died. The authors looked at the survival association only in patients who died, and they framed better survival with proton therapy as a possibility rather than a demonstrated result.

The library came from the immunoSEQ multiplex PCR assay. T cell repertoires were profiled with deep sequencing of rearranged TCR beta loci together with multiparametric flow cytometry. TCRdb provides this immuneACCESS table in a form limited to in-frame rearrangements. Some clones are lacking; in checked studies, under half of them reflect an unresolved V gene, and why the rest are absent is not known. Counted in this sample were 30,000 or so clones; 80% to 90% of them appeared once. 50% of the sample belongs to the ten largest clones. The input for sequencing was peripheral blood, taken from a patient treated with proton-based radiotherapy. The receptor's source is a woman aged 55-69 years with cholangiocarcinoma. Some clones in this sample may be carry-over from other donors' samples. The V and J segments used are TRBV27 and TRBJ2-7, with 9 junctional bases fitting TRBD1. CDR3 sequence: CASSFRLGTGTLEQYF. The sequence in DNA is TGTGCCAGCAGTTTTAGGTTGGGGACAGGGACCCTCGAGCAGTACTTC.